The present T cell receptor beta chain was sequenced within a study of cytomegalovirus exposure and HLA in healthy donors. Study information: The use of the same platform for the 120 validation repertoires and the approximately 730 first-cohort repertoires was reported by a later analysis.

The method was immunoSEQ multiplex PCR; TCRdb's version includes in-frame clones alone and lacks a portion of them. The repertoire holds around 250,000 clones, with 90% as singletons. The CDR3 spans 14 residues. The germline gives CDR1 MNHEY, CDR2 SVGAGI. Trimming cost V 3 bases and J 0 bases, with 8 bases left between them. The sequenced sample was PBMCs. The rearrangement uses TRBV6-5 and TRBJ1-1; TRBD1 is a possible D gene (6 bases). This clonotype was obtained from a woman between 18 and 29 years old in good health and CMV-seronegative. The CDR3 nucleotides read TGTGCCAGCAGTTATGGGGACATGAACACTGAAGCTTTCTTT. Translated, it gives CASSYGDMNTEAFF.